The 27 T cell receptor beta chains listed next were all sequenced from one sample in a study of cytomegalovirus exposure and HLA in healthy donors. Primers for the PCR totalled 60 Vbeta and 13 Jbeta. Measured with immunoSEQ multiplex PCR; TCRdb has only the in-frame clones, and not every one. The sample table sets out 100,000 to 150,000 clones. Source material: PBMCs. These receptors were taken from a woman between 35 and 50 years old in good health and CMV-seropositive.

This sequence joins TRBV19 and TRBJ2-6, with 8 bases matching TRBD1. After removal of 8 bases from V and 4 bases from J, the junction contained 13 bases not matched to a gene. There are 17 residues in the CDR3. Germline V gives CDR1 LNHDA, CDR2 SQIVND (reference sequence). The DNA of the CDR3 is TGTGCCAGTTCCGCCCCGGGACAGGTGGGGGGGGCCAACGTCCTGACTTTC. Protein sequence: CASSAPGQVGGANVLTF.

This chain links TRBV2 with TRBJ2-2, with TRBD1 identical over 7 bases. The CDR3 consists of 15 residues. The junction had 5 bases not matched to a gene; V was cut back by 6 bases and J by 1 base. From germline, CDR1 is SNHLY and CDR2 FYNNEI. The CDR3 protein is CASRTTGRNTGELFF. CDR3 in DNA: TGTGCCAGCAGGACGACAGGGAGGAACACCGGGGAGCTGTTTTTT. The full variable domain, rest sourced from reference TRBV2 and TRBJ2-2, is EPEVTQTPSHQVTQMGQEVILRCVPISNHLYFYWYRQILGQKVEFLVSFYNNEISEKSEIFDDQFSVERPDGSNFTLKIRSTKLEDSAMYFCASRTTGRNTGELFFGEGSRLTVL.

The chain is built from TRBV4-1 and TRBJ2-1; possibly TRBD2 for D (6 bases). CDR1 and CDR2 (germline): MGHRA, YSYEKL. CDR3 length: 13 residues. Trimming took off 0 bases at V and 14 bases at J, with 14 bases between the two ends. The CDR3 nucleotides are TGCGCCAGCAGCCAAGATCACGGGAGAGGGGAGTTCTTC. It specifies CASSQDHGRGEFF.

V and J are TRBV15 and TRBJ2-7; 8 bases map to TRBD1. This CDR3 is 16 amino acids long. Germline V gene lookup returns CDR1 LNHNV and CDR2 YYDKDF (reference sequence). The V gene end was trimmed by 1 base and the J gene end by 3 bases; junction bases not matched to a gene: 8. CDR3 nucleotides: TGTGCCACCAGCAGAGTAGGACAGGGACCTCGCTACGAGCAGTACTTC. It encodes CATSRVGQGPRYEQYF.

V is TRBV10-1 and J is TRBJ2-1; maybe TRBD1 (8 bases). This CDR3 region has 22 residues. V dropped 5 bases and J dropped 7 bases, with 39 bases sitting between them. Per germline, CDR1 WNHNN and CDR2 SYGVQD (reference sequence). The DNA for the CDR3 is TGCGCCAGCAGTAACACACCGGGACAGGTCAGCCGACTTGCGGGAGTACTTAATGAGCAGTTCTTC. Protein: CASSNTPGQVSRLAGVLNEQFF.

The chain uses TRBV28 and TRBJ1-2, with 9 bases that match TRBD1. The CDR3 has 14 amino acids. The trim removed 7 bases at V and 4 bases at J, leaving 7 bases unmatched. Germline V lookup: CDR1 MDHEN, CDR2 SYDVKM. In DNA, the CDR3 is TGTGCCAGCAACAGGGGGCGCGGGGTCTATGGCTACACCTTC. Amino acid sequence: CASNRGRGVYGYTF.

V gene TRBV11-3 combines with J gene TRBJ2-2; 8 nucleotides align to TRBD1. CDR1 is SGHNT, CDR2 YENEEA, per germline. The V and J ends lost 6 bases and 0 bases, in that order; junction bases with no gene match: 6. CDR3 length: 16 residues. The DNA of the CDR3 is TGTGCCAGCAGTAACTCAGGGGGCGCGAACACCGGGGAGCTGTTTTTT. This sequence encodes CASSNSGGANTGELFF.

The genes are TRBV27 and TRBJ2-3; TRBD1 matches at 7 bases. V lost 4 bases to trimming and J lost 5 bases; unmatched junction nucleotides: 6. CDR1 and CDR2 from the germline V gene are MNHEY and SMNVEV (reference sequence). The length of the CDR3 is 14 residues. CDR3 amino acids: CASSWAGGIDTQYF. CDR3 sequence (DNA): TGTGCCAGCAGTTGGGCAGGGGGTATAGATACGCAGTATTTT.

This chain links TRBV14 with TRBJ2-7; no reliable D call. V was shortened by 0 bases and J by 2 bases, with 8 bases between the two germline ends. CDR3 size: 14 residues. CDR1 and CDR2 from the germline V gene are SGHDN and FVKESK. The CDR3 sequence is CASSQEGKTYEQYF. The CDR3, as DNA: TGTGCCAGCAGCCAAGAGGGCAAAACCTACGAGCAGTACTTC.

The V call is TRBV19, the J call TRBJ2-3, with 9 nucleotides matching TRBD2. This CDR3 is 13 amino acids long. Germline CDR1 is LNHDA and CDR2 is SQIVND (reference sequence). J was trimmed by 2 bases and V by 7 bases; bases with no gene match: 1. The CDR3 sequence is CASTSGTTDTQYF. CDR3 coding DNA: TGTGCCAGTACTAGCGGGACCACAGATACGCAGTATTTT.

This chain links TRBV2 with TRBJ2-3; 7 bases fit TRBD1. The CDR3 consists of 14 residues. Germline trimming cut 6 bases from V and 2 bases from J; bases unmatched to any gene: 5. CDR1 is SNHLY and CDR2 is FYNNEI in the germline V gene. DNA of the CDR3: TGTGCCAGCAGCCCCGACAGGGCCACAGATACGCAGTATTTT. Residues: CASSPDRATDTQYF.

The gene calls are TRBV18 and TRBJ2-7; perhaps TRBD1 as D (6 bases). The CDR3 length is 14 residues. Deletions cut 6 bases from V and 3 bases from J, with 15 bases between. Germline V lookup: CDR1 KGHSH, CDR2 LQKENI. In nucleotides, the CDR3 is TGTGCCAGCTCGCCCCCGGGACACATCTACGAGCAGTACTTC. This codes for CASSPPGHIYEQYF. The whole variable domain, remainder taken from reference TRBV18 and TRBJ2-7, is NAGVMQNPRHLVRRRGQEARLRCSPMKGHSHVYWYRQLPEEGLKFMVYLQKENIIDESGMPKERFSAEFPKEGPSILRIQQVVRGDSAAYFCASSPPGHIYEQYFGPGTRLTVT.

The genes are TRBV4-1 and TRBJ2-7; D remains ambiguous. Germline-derived CDR1 and CDR2 are MGHRA and YSYEKL. The CDR3 contains 16 residues. The ends were cut back, 0 bases at V and 2 bases at J, with 14 bases in the middle. Written as DNA, the CDR3 is TGCGCCAGCAGCCAAGAAAGGTCACTCACAGCCTACGAGCAGTACTTC. Translated: CASSQERSLTAYEQYF.

This chain connects TRBV28 to TRBJ2-7; D gene ambiguous. The CDR3 contains 12 residues. From germline, CDR1 is MDHEN and CDR2 SYDVKM. CDR3: CATSALTYEQYF. The CDR3 DNA reads TGTGCGACCAGTGCACTAACCTACGAGCAGTACTTC.

V usage is TRBV5-8 and J usage is TRBJ2-7; 7 bases match TRBD2. J gave up 2 bases and V 0 bases, and 8 bases lay outside the gene matches. Per the germline V gene, CDR1 is SGHTS and CDR2 is YDEGEE. There are 16 residues in the CDR3. CDR3 in amino acids: CASSLGMRGRTYEQYF. The CDR3 nucleotides are TGTGCCAGCAGCTTGGGTATGCGCGGGAGAACCTACGAGCAGTACTTC.

The J gene is TRBJ1-2, the V gene TRBV19; 7 bases map to TRBD1. The length of the CDR3 is 13 residues. Germline lookup yields CDR1 LNHDA and CDR2 SQIVND (reference sequence). Losses at the gene ends were 8 bases for V and 4 bases for J; bases not matched to a gene: 7. CDR3 sequence (DNA): TGTGCCAGTTCACGGGACAGCTTCTATGGCTACACCTTC. It translates to CASSRDSFYGYTF.

The rearrangement links TRBV7-6 to TRBJ2-5; maybe TRBD2 (6 bases). CDR3 length: 15 residues. V lost 2 bases and J 4 bases, leaving 14 bases between the germline ends. Germline V gene data show CDR1 as SGHVS and CDR2 as FNYEAQ. CDR3 in amino acids: CASSLFTGEVETQYF. The CDR3 coding sequence is TGTGCCAGCAGCTTATTTACGGGAGAAGTAGAGACCCAGTACTTC.

V is TRBV4-3 and J is TRBJ2-1; TRBD2 is a possible D gene (5 bases). Germline V CDR1 and CDR2: LGHNA, YSLEER. The CDR3 is 16 amino acids. The ends were cut back, 0 bases at V and 4 bases at J, with 13 bases in the middle. The DNA of the CDR3 is TGCGCCAGCAGCCAAGATTCGGTAGCGAGATACAATGAGCAGTTCTTC. The encoded protein is CASSQDSVARYNEQFF.

The rearrangement links TRBV23-1 to TRBJ2-1; D is ambiguous. TRBV23-1 carries the ORF label, with uncertain function. The length of the CDR3 is 16 residues. V lost 4 bases and J 0 bases, leaving 13 bases between the germline ends. The CDR3 protein is CASSRDNLSSYNEQFF. The CDR3 bases are TGCGCCAGCAGTCGAGATAACCTGAGCTCCTACAATGAGCAGTTCTTC.

The chain couples TRBV11-3 to TRBJ2-2; 7 nucleotides match TRBD1. The CDR3 spans 15 residues. Per germline, CDR1 SGHNT and CDR2 YENEEA. V was clipped by 8 bases and J by 2 bases; unmatched bases: 8. For the CDR3, the DNA is TGTGCCAGCGGCTCCGGGACAGATAACACCGGGGAGCTGTTTTTT. It is translated as CASGSGTDNTGELFF.

This chain uses TRBV28 with TRBJ1-1; the D is unclear. Per the germline V gene, CDR1 is MDHEN and CDR2 is SYDVKM. The CDR3 runs 14 residues. V was shortened by 7 bases and J by 10 bases, with 22 bases between the two germline ends. CDR3 loop: CASTPRTGLVGAFF. In DNA form, the CDR3 reads TGTGCCAGCACCCCTCGGACCGGACTGGTTGGAGCTTTCTTT.

J is TRBJ1-1 and V is TRBV29-1; D call uncertain. Trimming cost V 4 bases and J 0 bases, with 12 bases left between them. Germline CDR1 SQVTM, CDR2 ANQGSEA. The CDR3 is 14 residues long. The CDR3 sequence: CSVVATPLNTEAFF. Here the CDR3 DNA reads TGCAGCGTTGTAGCCACACCCCTGAACACTGAAGCTTTCTTT. Based on the CDR3 plus reference TRBV29-1 and TRBJ1-1, the full variable domain is SAVISQKPSRDICQRGTSLTIQCQVDSQVTMMFWYRQQPGQSLTLIATANQGSEATYESGFVIDKFPISRPNLTFSTLTVSNMSPEDSSIYLCSVVATPLNTEAFFGQGTRLTVV.

The chain links TRBV19 to TRBJ2-7; a possible D gene is TRBD1 (6 bases). CDR3 length: 15 residues. From germline, CDR1 is LNHDA and CDR2 SQIVND (reference sequence). Trimming shortened V by 3 bases and J by 6 bases, and 18 bases separated the two germline ends. The CDR3 nucleotides read TGTGCCAGTAGTATCCGTCCAGGGGCCCCTACCGAGCAGTACTTC. Protein: CASSIRPGAPTEQYF.

J is TRBJ2-7 and V is TRBV5-4; 10 nucleotides line up with TRBD2. This CDR3 has 15 residues. Germline-derived CDR1 and CDR2 are SGHNT and YYREEE (reference sequence). The V and J ends lost 2 bases and 4 bases, in that order; junction bases with no gene match: 6. CDR3 sequence (DNA): TGTGCCAGCAGCTTCGGGACTAGCGAAATTTACGAGCAGTACTTC. Translated, it gives CASSFGTSEIYEQYF.

This chain links TRBV27 with TRBJ1-5; TRBD1 agrees at 12 bases. Germline loops: CDR1 MNHEY, CDR2 SMNVEV (reference sequence). This CDR3 has 16 residues. V was clipped by 3 bases and J by 7 bases; unmatched bases: 7. The DNA for the CDR3 is TGTGCCAGCAGTTTTGGCGGGACAGGGGGCTGGCAGCCCCAGCATTTT. The encoded protein is CASSFGGTGGWQPQHF.

The rearrangement links TRBV6-6 to TRBJ1-1; D gene ambiguous. V was clipped by 0 bases and J by 0 bases, with 8 bases between them. CDR1 MNHNY and CDR2 SVGAGI come from the germline V gene (reference sequence). This CDR3 is built from 15 residues. CDR3 region: CASSYSTSVNTEAFF. CDR3 nucleotide sequence: TGTGCCAGCAGTTACTCCACCTCGGTGAACACTGAAGCTTTCTTT.

As regards this clone: Other DNA sequences in the sample encode the same CDR3. This sequence joins TRBV5-1 and TRBJ2-5, with 13 bases aligning to TRBD2. Germline values: CDR1 SGHRS, CDR2 YFSETQ. Trimming took 4 bases from V and 4 from J; bases not matched to a gene: 4. The CDR3 is 15 residues long. The DNA of the CDR3 is TGCGCCAGCAGCCCCGGACTAGCGGGAGTAGAGACCCAGTACTTC. Protein: CASSPGLAGVETQYF.